This entry lists 15 T cell receptor beta chains sequenced from one sample in a study of blood T cell repertoires in COVID-19. Assay: immunoSEQ multiplex PCR; the TCRdb copy retains only in-frame clones and omits some. This table holds 200,000 to 300,000 clones, 87% found once. The sequenced sample consisted of peripheral blood. The receptors stem from a woman in her 40s who had recovered from COVID-19.

This clone was seen only once. This sequence joins TRBV18 and TRBJ2-5; TRBD1 agrees at 7 bases. The CDR3 is 15 residues long. The germline CDR1 and CDR2 sequences are KGHSH and LQKENI. J gave up 2 bases and V 4 bases, and 7 bases lay outside the gene matches. CDR3 sequence reads: CASSQLSTGQETQYF. CDR3 nucleotides: TGTGCCAGCTCACAGCTTTCGACAGGGCAAGAGACCCAGTACTTC.

The table lists this clone with a count of one. V gene TRBV9 combines with J gene TRBJ2-1; 9 nucleotides match TRBD1. The ends lost 4 bases at V and 4 bases at J; junction bases unmatched: 6. CDR1 and CDR2 (germline): SGDLS, YYNGEE. This CDR3 spans 15 amino acids. Written as DNA, the CDR3 is TGTGCCAGCAGCCATGAGGGACAGGGTTACAATGAGCAGTTCTTC. Amino acid sequence: CASSHEGQGYNEQFF. The variable domain in full, with the rest retrieved from reference TRBV9 and TRBJ2-1, is DSGVTQTPKHLITATGQRVTLRCSPRSGDLSVYWYQQSLDQGLQFLIQYYNGEERAKGNILERFSAQQFPDLHSELNLSSLELGDSALYFCASSHEGQGYNEQFFGPGTRLTVL.

The chain combines TRBV7-2 with TRBJ2-7; D unresolved. Germline V CDR1 and CDR2: SGHTA, FQGNSA. This CDR3 region has 12 residues. Trimming took off 1 base at V and 5 bases at J, with 6 bases between the two ends. CDR3 bases: TGTGCCAGCAGCTTAGTAATCCACGAGCAGTACTTC. Translating it yields CASSLVIHEQYF. The variable domain in full, completed from reference TRBV7-2 and TRBJ2-7, reads GAGVSQSPSNKVTEKGKDVELRCDPISGHTALYWYRQSLGQGLEFLIYFQGNSAPDKSGLPSDRFSAERTGGSVSTLTIQRTQQEDSAVYLCASSLVIHEQYFGPGTRLTVT.

J is TRBJ1-3 and V is TRBV5-1; 7 bases are shared with TRBD1. The CDR3 sequence is 16 residues long. Germline V gene data show CDR1 as SGHRS and CDR2 as YFSETQ. J was trimmed by 0 bases and V by 5 bases; bases with no gene match: 8. The CDR3 region has the DNA TGCGCCAGCAGTGCAGGGGGTTCCGACTCTGGAAACACCATATATTTT. Residues: CASSAGGSDSGNTIYF.

This clone was seen only a few times. The genes are TRBV7-9 and TRBJ2-3; no reliable D call. The germline CDR1 and CDR2 sequences are SEHNR and FQNEAQ (reference sequence). The V gene lost 5 bases and the J gene lost 0 bases, with 12 bases spanning the gap. CDR3 length: 15 residues. The CDR3 reads CASSPWRASTDTQYF. CDR3 nucleotide sequence: TGTGCCAGCAGCCCTTGGAGAGCGAGCACAGATACGCAGTATTTT.

The genes are TRBV5-1 and TRBJ1-1, with a tentative D call TRBD1 (6 bases). V shed 4 bases and J shed 0 bases, with 19 bases lying between them. Germline V CDR1 and CDR2: SGHRS, YFSETQ. CDR3 size: 17 residues. CDR3 loop: CASSLARDTWMNTEAFF. In nucleotides, the CDR3 is TGCGCCAGCAGCCTAGCTCGGGACACCTGGATGAACACTGAAGCTTTCTTT.

The chain links TRBV30 to TRBJ1-2; 8 nucleotides match TRBD1. V lost 7 bases to trimming and J lost 6 bases; unmatched junction nucleotides: 4. Germline V gene lookup returns CDR1 GTSNPN and CDR2 SVGIG (reference sequence). The CDR3 sequence is 11 residues long. The CDR3 sequence is CAFSGGDGYTF. CDR3 coding DNA: TGTGCCTTCTCAGGGGGCGATGGCTACACCTTC.

The chain links TRBV6-1 to TRBJ1-1, with 7 bases matching TRBD1. Germline CDR1 is MNHNS and CDR2 is SASEGT. V was pared by 1 base and J by 6 bases, with 8 bases of the junction left unmatched. The CDR3 totals 15 residues. The CDR3 sequence is CASSEGRGYVPEAFF. The CDR3 bases are TGTGCCAGCAGTGAAGGCAGGGGGTACGTGCCTGAAGCTTTCTTT.

This clone was observed a handful of times. V and J are TRBV14 and TRBJ1-2; D might be TRBD1 (6 bases). This CDR3 is built from 18 residues. Trimming shortened V by 0 bases and J by 0 bases, and 17 bases separated the two germline ends. Germline values: CDR1 SGHDN, CDR2 FVKESK. CDR3 sequence (DNA): TGTGCCAGCAGCCAAGATCTTTGGACAGAAGGAGCTAACTATGGCTACACCTTC. This translates into CASSQDLWTEGANYGYTF.

This clone has just a few counts. This sequence joins TRBV6-1 and TRBJ2-7; a weak D match, TRBD1 (6 bases). V lost 3 bases and J 0 bases, leaving 15 bases between the germline ends. This CDR3 spans 16 amino acids. Germline CDR1 reads MNHNS; CDR2 reads SASEGT. The CDR3 nucleotides read TGTGCCAGCAGTGATCTGTACGGGACACTCTCCTACGAGCAGTACTTC. Its translation: CASSDLYGTLSYEQYF.

J is TRBJ1-1 and V is TRBV6-2 or TRBV6-3; the D is unclear. The length of the CDR3 is 13 residues. Trimming removed 4 bases from V and 0 bases from J, with 6 bases in between. Germline loops: CDR1 MNHEY, CDR2 SVGEGT. The CDR3 loop reads CASSSLLNTEAFF. The CDR3 DNA reads TGTGCCAGCAGTTCCCTATTGAACACTGAAGCTTTCTTT.

The rearrangement joins TRBV11-2 to TRBJ2-3, with 8 bases matching TRBD2. V shed 5 bases, J shed 6 bases, and the junction held 7 bases outside the gene matches. Germline-derived CDR1 and CDR2 are SGHAT and FQNNGV. The CDR3 length is 14 residues. This CDR3 is CASSPREGWDTQYF. For the CDR3, the DNA is TGTGCCAGCAGCCCCCGGGAGGGGTGGGATACGCAGTATTTT.

Only a few counts were recorded for this clone. This chain's CDR3 is CASSREGTYEQYF. CDR3 nucleotide sequence: TGTGCCAGCAGCCGGGAGGGAACCTACGAGCAGTACTTC. The chain recombines TRBV5-4 with TRBJ2-7; 8 bases are a match to TRBD2. The germline V gene has CDR1 SGHNT and CDR2 YYREEE (reference sequence). The CDR3 runs to 13 residues. V trimming: 4 bases; J trimming: 2 bases; junction bases outside the gene matches: 2.

This chain links TRBV6-2 or TRBV6-3 with TRBJ2-3; D is unresolved. Trimming took 0 bases from V and 2 from J, leaving 12 bases between them. This CDR3 is built from 16 residues. Germline V gene sequence: CDR1 MNHEY, CDR2 SVGEGT. The DNA for the CDR3 is TGTGCCAGCAGTTACTCGAGCGCTGGTTACACAGATACGCAGTATTTT. Its translation: CASSYSSAGYTDTQYF.

This clone has just a few counts. J is TRBJ1-2 and V is TRBV5-6, with D possibly matching TRBD1 (5 bases). Trimming stripped 2 bases from V and 6 bases from J, with 20 bases between. Germline CDR1 is SGHDT and CDR2 is YYEEEE. The CDR3 spans 16 residues. This CDR3 reads CASSFPTDYGADGYTF. The CDR3 DNA reads TGTGCCAGCAGCTTCCCGACGGATTATGGGGCGGATGGCTACACCTTC.